Each of the 5 T cell receptor beta chains below was sequenced from the same sample in a study of blood T cell repertoires in COVID-19. Libraries were prepared by immunoSEQ multiplex PCR; TCRdb keeps only in-frame clonotypes and omits some of them. The table has around 140,000 clones, 88% seen once. The sequenced material came from peripheral blood. The receptors here all came from a man in his 70s with acute or convalescent COVID-19.

This chain connects TRBV28 to TRBJ1-4, with no clear D. The CDR3 spans 16 residues. In germline, CDR1 is MDHEN, CDR2 SYDVKM. The V gene lost 6 bases and the J gene lost 2 bases, with 16 bases spanning the gap. In nucleotides, the CDR3 is TGTGCCAGCAGGTGGGCGGGCTTGACGACTAATGAAAAACTGTTTTTT. Translated: CASRWAGLTTNEKLFF.

The J gene is TRBJ2-5, the V gene TRBV5-6; possibly TRBD2 for D (6 bases). Trimming stripped 1 base from V and 0 bases from J, with 10 bases between. Germline lookup yields CDR1 SGHDT and CDR2 YYEEEE. The CDR3 runs to 15 residues. The CDR3 reads CASSLRDWYQETQYF. The CDR3 region has the DNA TGTGCCAGCAGCTTGAGGGACTGGTACCAAGAGACCCAGTACTTC.

This chain uses TRBV19 with TRBJ2-3; TRBD2 agrees at 12 bases. Per germline, CDR1 LNHDA and CDR2 SQIVND (reference sequence). The CDR3 runs to 18 residues. The V and J ends lost 4 bases and 9 bases, in that order; junction bases with no gene match: 17. In DNA, the CDR3 is TGTGCCAGTAGTACGACTGGGACTAGCGGGTCCCTCGCCCAAACGCAGTATTTT. Its translation is CASSTTGTSGSLAQTQYF.

The sample holds many counts of this clone. The rearrangement links TRBV15 to TRBJ1-1; possibly TRBD1 for D (5 bases). Per germline, CDR1 LNHNV and CDR2 YYDKDF (reference sequence). The CDR3 extends over 16 amino acids. Trimming cost V 1 base and J 4 bases, with 16 bases left between them. CDR3 sequence reads: CATSRAGGLGSTEAFF. The CDR3 DNA follows: TGTGCCACCAGCAGAGCGGGGGGTCTGGGGAGCACTGAAGCTTTCTTT.

This chain uses TRBV3-1 (or the pseudogene TRBV3-2) with TRBJ1-1; D is possibly TRBD1 (5 bases). The V end was cut by 4 bases, the J end by 1 base, with 7 bases between. The germline V gene has CDR1 LGHDT and CDR2 YNNKEL (reference sequence). The CDR3 is 13 amino acids. CDR3 coding DNA: TGTGCCAGCAGCCGCACAGGGAACACTGAAGCTTTCTTT. Translating it yields CASSRTGNTEAFF.